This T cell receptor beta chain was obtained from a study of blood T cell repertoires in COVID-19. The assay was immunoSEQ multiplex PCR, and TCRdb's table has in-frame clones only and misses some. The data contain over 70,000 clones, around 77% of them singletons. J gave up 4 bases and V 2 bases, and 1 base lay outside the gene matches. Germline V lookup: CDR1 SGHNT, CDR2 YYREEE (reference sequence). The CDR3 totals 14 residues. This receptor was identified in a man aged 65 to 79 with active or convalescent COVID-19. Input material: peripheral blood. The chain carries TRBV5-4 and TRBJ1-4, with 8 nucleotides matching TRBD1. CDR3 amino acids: CASSFTGGNEKLFF. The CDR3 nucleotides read TGTGCCAGCAGCTTTACAGGGGGTAATGAAAAACTGTTTTTT.